The source of this T cell receptor (beta chain) is a study of identical twins. Template switching added a universal primer binding site, and final cDNA carried unique molecular identifiers. TCRdb ran MiXCR on the 5' RACE reads and lists one entry per CDR3 protein. The sample has some 500,000 distinct CDR3 sequences, 11% to 15% seen once; the top ten hold 0.4% to 0.55%. The CDR3 contains 12 residues. CDR1 and CDR2 from the germline V gene are SGHRS and YFSETQ. The V end lost 3 bases, the J end lost 12 bases, and 13 bases lay between the germline ends. These sequences were also reported in another study, on yellow fever vaccine responses in identical twins.

This sequence was found in a woman aged 18-29 years in good health. The sequenced material came from CD4+ T cells sorted from blood. The V and J genes are TRBV5-1 and TRBJ2-1, with D unclear. Here the CDR3 DNA reads TGCGCCAGCAGCTATGAGTCGAATCTGCAGTTCTTC. Translated, it gives CASSYESNLQFF.